This T cell receptor beta chain was captured in a study of blood T cell repertoires in COVID-19. CDR3 size: 14 residues. The V gene's germline CDR1 is LGHDT and CDR2 YNNKEL (reference sequence). V dropped 1 base and J dropped 6; count of bases not matched to a gene: 2. In the authors' workflow: Amplification with reference gene primers provided the estimates of nucleated cell counts. The protocol was immunoSEQ multiplex PCR, while the TCRdb copy is restricted to in-frame clones and leaves out a portion. The DNA was the basis for D and trimming; V, J and clone size are from that table. The data contain about 42,000 clones, roughly 87% of them seen just once; the ten biggest clones take up roughly 21%.

Sequencing was performed on peripheral blood. The sequence derives from an elderly woman in a cohort sampled during active or convalescent COVID-19. The chain carries TRBV3-1 (or the pseudogene TRBV3-2) and TRBJ2-2; 7 positions match TRBD2. CDR3 DNA sequence: TGTGCCAGCAGCCAAGCGCGGGAGTCCGGGGAGCTGTTTTTT. Protein: CASSQARESGELFF.